This T cell receptor beta chain stems from a study of blood T cell repertoires in COVID-19. At the level of the study: Acute and convalescent COVID-19 specimens originated in the United States, Italy and Spain.

The data were produced by immunoSEQ multiplex PCR, yet TCRdb's version contains in-frame clones alone and is incomplete. The table shows almost 250,000 clones, with around 89% occurring only once. Per the germline V gene, CDR1 is GTSNPN and CDR2 is SVGIG (reference sequence). V was clipped by 0 bases and J by 1 base, with 15 bases between them. There are 16 residues in the CDR3. Each participant's cohort was designated according to participant-reported clinical history. The study counted Cohort 3 donors as recovered given two negative PCRs, clearance, or symptom resolution. The TCR sequence derives from a woman in her twenties or thirties who had recovered from COVID-19. The source material was PBMCs or T cells enriched from blood (not recorded which). The J gene is TRBJ1-1, the V gene TRBV30; no clear D gene. The CDR3 protein is CAWSVKDGRWNTEAFF. As DNA, the CDR3 is TGTGCCTGGAGTGTTAAAGATGGGAGGTGGAACACTGAAGCTTTCTTT.